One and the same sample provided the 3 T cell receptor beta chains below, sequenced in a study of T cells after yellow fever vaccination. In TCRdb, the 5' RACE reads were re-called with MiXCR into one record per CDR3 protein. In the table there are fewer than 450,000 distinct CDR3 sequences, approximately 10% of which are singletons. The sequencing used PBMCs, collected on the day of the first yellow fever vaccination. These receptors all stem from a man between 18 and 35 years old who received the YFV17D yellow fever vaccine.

The CDR3: CASSLWARAGPDTQYF. The CDR3 bases are TGTGCCAGCAGCTTATGGGCCAGGGCGGGCCCAGATACGCAGTATTTT. The chain joins TRBV7-2 to TRBJ2-3; possibly TRBD1 or TRBD2 for D (5 bases each). This CDR3 contains 16 residues. Germline lookup yields CDR1 SGHTA and CDR2 FQGNSA. V dropped 2 bases and J dropped 4 bases, with 16 bases sitting between them. The full variable domain, its missing parts supplied by reference TRBV7-2 and TRBJ2-3, is GAGVSQSPSNKVTEKGKDVELRCDPISGHTALYWYRQSLGQGLEFLIYFQGNSAPDKSGLPSDRFSAERTGGSVSTLTIQRTQQEDSAVYLCASSLWARAGPDTQYFGPGTRLTVL.

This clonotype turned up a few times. Here the CDR3 DNA reads TGTGCCAGCAGTTACACCCGGACAGTCTATAATTCACCCCTCCACTTT. Amino acids: CASSYTRTVYNSPLHF. This chain joins TRBV6-5 and TRBJ1-6, with D tentatively TRBD1 (6 bases). Germline V gene sequence: CDR1 MNHEY, CDR2 SVGAGI. The CDR3 has 16 residues. V lost 2 bases to trimming and J lost 3 bases, with 11 bases between them.

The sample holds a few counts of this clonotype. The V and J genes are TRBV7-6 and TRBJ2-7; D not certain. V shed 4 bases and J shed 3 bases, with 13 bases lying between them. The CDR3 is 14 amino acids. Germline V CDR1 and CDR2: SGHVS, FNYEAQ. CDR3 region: CASSSFGNDYEQYF. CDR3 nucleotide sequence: TGTGCCAGCAGCTCCTTCGGAAATGACTACGAGCAGTACTTC. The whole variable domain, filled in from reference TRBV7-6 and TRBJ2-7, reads GAGVSQSPRYKVTKRGQDVALRCDPISGHVSLYWYRQALGQGPEFLTYFNYEAQQDKSGLPNDRFSAERPEGSISTLTIQRTEQRDSAMYRCASSSFGNDYEQYFGPGTRLTVT.